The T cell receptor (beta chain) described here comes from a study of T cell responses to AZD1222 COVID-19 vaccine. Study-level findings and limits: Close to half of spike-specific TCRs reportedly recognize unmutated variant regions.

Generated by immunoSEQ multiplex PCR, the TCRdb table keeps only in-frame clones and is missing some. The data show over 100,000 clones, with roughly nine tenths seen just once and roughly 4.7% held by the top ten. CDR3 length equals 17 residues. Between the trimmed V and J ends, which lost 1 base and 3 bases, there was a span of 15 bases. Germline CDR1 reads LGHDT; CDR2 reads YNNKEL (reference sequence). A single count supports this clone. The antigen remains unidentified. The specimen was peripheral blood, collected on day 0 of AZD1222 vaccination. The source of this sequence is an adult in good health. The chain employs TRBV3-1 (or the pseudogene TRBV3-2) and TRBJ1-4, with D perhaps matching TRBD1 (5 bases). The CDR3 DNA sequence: TGTGCCAGCAGCCAAGCCATCGTGTGGGGGGCTAATGAAAAACTGTTTTTT. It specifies CASSQAIVWGANEKLFF.